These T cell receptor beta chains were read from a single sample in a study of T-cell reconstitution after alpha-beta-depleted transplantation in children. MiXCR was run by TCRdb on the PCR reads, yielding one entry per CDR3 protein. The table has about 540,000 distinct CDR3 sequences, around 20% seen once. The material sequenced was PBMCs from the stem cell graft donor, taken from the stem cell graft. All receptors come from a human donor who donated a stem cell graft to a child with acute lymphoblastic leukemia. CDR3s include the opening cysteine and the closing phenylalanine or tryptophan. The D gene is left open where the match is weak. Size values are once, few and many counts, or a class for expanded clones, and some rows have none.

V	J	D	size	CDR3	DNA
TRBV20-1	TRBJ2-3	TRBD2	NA	CSASASGVTDTQYF	TGCAGTGCTAGTGCTAGCGGGGTCACAGATACGCAGTATTTT
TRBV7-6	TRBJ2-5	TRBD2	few	CASARAGEGETQYF	TGTGCCAGCGCGAGAGCGGGGGAGGGGGAGACCCAGTACTTC
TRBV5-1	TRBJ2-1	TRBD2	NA	CASSFGLAVTYNEQFF	TGCGCCAGCAGCTTTGGACTAGCGGTAACCTACAATGAGCAGTTCTTC
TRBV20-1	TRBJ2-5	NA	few	CSAPGETQYF	TGCAGTGCCCCCGGGGAGACCCAGTACTTC
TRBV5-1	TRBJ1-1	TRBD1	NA	CASSLEGGGGEAFF	TGCGCCAGCAGCTTGGAAGGGGGCGGGGGTGAAGCTTTCTTT
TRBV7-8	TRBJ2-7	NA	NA	CASSGRVSGEQYF	TGTGCCAGCAGCGGCAGGGTTTCTGGCGAGCAGTACTTC
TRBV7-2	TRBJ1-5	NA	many	CASSLDSNSNQPQHF	TGTGCCAGCAGCTTAGACAGTAATAGCAATCAGCCCCAGCATTTT
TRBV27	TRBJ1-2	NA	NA	CASSFGPGRNGYTF	TGTGCCAGCAGTTTTGGACCGGGACGTAATGGCTACACCTTC
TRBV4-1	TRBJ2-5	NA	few	CASSHPLAAAGPLQETQYF	TGCGCCAGCAGCCATCCCCTGGCCGCGGCAGGACCACTCCAAGAGACCCAGTACTTC
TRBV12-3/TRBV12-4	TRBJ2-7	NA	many	CASGPRESGSYEQYF	TGTGCCAGCGGGCCCCGGGAGTCCGGCTCCTACGAGCAGTACTTC
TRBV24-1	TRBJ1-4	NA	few	CATSDILHEAFNEKLFF	TGTGCCACCAGTGATATACTACATGAGGCCTTTAATGAAAAACTGTTTTTT
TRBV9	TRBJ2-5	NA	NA	CASSVSPEGTQYF	TGTGCCAGCAGCGTAAGCCCCGAAGGGACCCAGTACTTC
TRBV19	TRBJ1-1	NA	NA	CASTVWGGDTEAFF	TGTGCCAGTACCGTCTGGGGGGGAGATACTGAAGCTTTCTTT
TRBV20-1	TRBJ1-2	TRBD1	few	CSARDHEVVGGRGYTF	TGCAGTGCTAGAGATCATGAAGTGGTAGGGGGCCGTGGCTACACCTTC
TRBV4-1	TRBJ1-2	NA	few	CASSQGPGTVYGYTF	TGCGCCAGCAGCCAAGGTCCGGGAACGGTTTATGGCTACACCTTC
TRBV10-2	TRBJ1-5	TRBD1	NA	CASSVQGGQPQHF	TGCGCCAGCAGTGTACAGGGGGGCCAGCCCCAGCATTTT
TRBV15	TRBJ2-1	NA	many	CATSRDRPRGEQFF	TGTGCCACCAGCAGAGATCGTCCGAGGGGTGAGCAGTTCTTC
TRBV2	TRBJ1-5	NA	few	CASSGVLIGTPEPQHF	TGTGCCAGCAGCGGGGTGCTTATCGGGACCCCTGAGCCCCAGCATTTT
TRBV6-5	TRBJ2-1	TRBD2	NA	CASSPGGEINEQFF	TGTGCCAGCAGCCCCGGGGGGGAGATCAATGAGCAGTTCTTC
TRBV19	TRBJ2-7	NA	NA	CASSIRETYEQYF	TGTGCCAGTAGTATCCGAGAGACCTACGAGCAGTACTTC
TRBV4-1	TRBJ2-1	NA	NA	CASSQGRARDRNEQFF	TGCGCCAGCAGCCAAGGCCGGGCCAGGGACCGGAATGAGCAGTTCTTC
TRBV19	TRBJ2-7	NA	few	CASSPEVRDAYEQYF	TGTGCCAGTAGTCCCGAGGTTCGGGACGCCTACGAGCAGTACTTC
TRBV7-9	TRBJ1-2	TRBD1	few	CASSTTQGWDYGYTF	TGTGCCAGCAGCACCACACAGGGGTGGGACTATGGCTACACCTTC
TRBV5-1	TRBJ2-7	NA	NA	CASSSSGINEQYF	TGCGCCAGCAGCTCATCAGGTATCAACGAGCAGTACTTC
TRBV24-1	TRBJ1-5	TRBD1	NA	CATSDSSTGERSNQPQHF	TGTGCCACCAGTGATTCATCGACAGGGGAGAGGAGCAATCAGCCCCAGCATTTT
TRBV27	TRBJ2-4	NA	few	CATERGTVQYF	TGTGCCACCGAGAGGGGGACCGTTCAGTACTTC
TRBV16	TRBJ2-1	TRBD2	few	CASSQGSGIYNEQFF	TGTGCCAGCAGCCAAGGAAGCGGGATCTACAATGAGCAGTTCTTC
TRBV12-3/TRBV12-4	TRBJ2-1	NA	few	CASSLIPNEQFF	TGTGCCAGCAGTTTAATCCCCAATGAGCAGTTCTTC
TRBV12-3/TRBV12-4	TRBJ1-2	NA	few	CASSSGAGPNYGYTF	TGTGCCAGCAGTTCCGGGGCAGGGCCGAACTATGGCTACACCTTC
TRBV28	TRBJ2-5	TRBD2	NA	CASSAGTKGTQYF	TGTGCCAGCAGCGCCGGGACTAAAGGGACCCAGTACTTC
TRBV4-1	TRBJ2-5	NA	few	CASSQVGLGQETQYF	TGCGCCAGCAGCCAAGTTGGTCTGGGCCAAGAGACCCAGTACTTC
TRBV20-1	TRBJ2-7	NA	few	CSAAPLAPEQYF	TGCAGTGCTGCCCCTCTAGCTCCCGAGCAGTACTTC
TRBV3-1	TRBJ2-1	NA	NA	CASSQPLLPNEQFF	TGTGCCAGCAGCCAGCCCTTGCTTCCCAATGAGCAGTTCTTC
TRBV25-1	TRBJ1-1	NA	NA	CASGGGLLGTEAFF	TGTGCCAGCGGCGGGGGGCTCCTGGGCACTGAAGCTTTCTTT
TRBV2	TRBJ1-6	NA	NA	CASSFRRPTSYNSPLHF	TGTGCCAGCAGCTTTAGACGCCCGACCTCCTATAATTCACCCCTCCACTTT
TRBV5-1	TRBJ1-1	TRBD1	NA	CASSLGQGGAEAFF	TGCGCCAGCAGCTTGGGACAGGGGGGGGCTGAAGCTTTCTTT
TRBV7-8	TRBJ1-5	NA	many	CASSLARGSNQPQHF	TGTGCCAGCAGCTTAGCGAGGGGCTCCAATCAGCCCCAGCATTTT
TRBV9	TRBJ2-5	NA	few	CASSVGTGKETQYF	TGTGCCAGCAGCGTAGGAACCGGAAAGGAGACCCAGTACTTC
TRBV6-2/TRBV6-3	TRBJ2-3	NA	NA	CASTQSGAQDTQYF	TGTGCCAGCACCCAGAGCGGTGCACAAGATACGCAGTATTTT
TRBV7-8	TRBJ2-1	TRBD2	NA	CASSLTGTSGNYNEQFF	TGTGCCAGCAGCTTGACCGGGACTAGCGGGAACTACAATGAGCAGTTCTTC
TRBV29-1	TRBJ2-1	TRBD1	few	CSVLGQVGGNEQFF	TGCAGCGTCCTGGGACAGGTCGGAGGAAATGAGCAGTTCTTC
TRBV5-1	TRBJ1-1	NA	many	CASSLSGFGGLNTEAFF	TGCGCCAGCAGCTTGAGTGGTTTTGGGGGTTTGAACACTGAAGCTTTCTTT
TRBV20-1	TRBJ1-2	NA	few	CSALGYTF	TGCAGTGCTCTAGGCTACACCTTC
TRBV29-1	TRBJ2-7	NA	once	CSATSGIAYEQYF	TGCAGCGCCACGTCGGGGATCGCCTACGAGCAGTACTTC
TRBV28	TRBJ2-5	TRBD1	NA	CASSRTGKGSETQYF	TGTGCCAGCAGTCGGACAGGAAAAGGGAGCGAGACCCAGTACTTC
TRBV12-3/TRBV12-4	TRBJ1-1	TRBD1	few	CASSLASTGGTEAFF	TGTGCCAGCAGTTTAGCGTCGACAGGGGGGACTGAAGCTTTCTTT
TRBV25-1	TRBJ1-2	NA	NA	CASSWGLERDGYTF	TGTGCCAGCAGTTGGGGACTGGAAAGGGATGGCTACACCTTC
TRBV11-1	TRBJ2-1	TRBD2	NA	CASSLVAGGPHEQFF	TGTGCCAGCAGCTTAGTAGCGGGAGGGCCCCATGAGCAGTTCTTC
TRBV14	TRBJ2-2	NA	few	CASSVRTGELFF	TGTGCCAGCAGCGTACGGACGGGGGAGCTGTTTTTT
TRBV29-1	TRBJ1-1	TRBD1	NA	CSVEDERGPGAFF	TGCAGCGTTGAAGATGAGAGGGGGCCGGGCGCTTTCTTT